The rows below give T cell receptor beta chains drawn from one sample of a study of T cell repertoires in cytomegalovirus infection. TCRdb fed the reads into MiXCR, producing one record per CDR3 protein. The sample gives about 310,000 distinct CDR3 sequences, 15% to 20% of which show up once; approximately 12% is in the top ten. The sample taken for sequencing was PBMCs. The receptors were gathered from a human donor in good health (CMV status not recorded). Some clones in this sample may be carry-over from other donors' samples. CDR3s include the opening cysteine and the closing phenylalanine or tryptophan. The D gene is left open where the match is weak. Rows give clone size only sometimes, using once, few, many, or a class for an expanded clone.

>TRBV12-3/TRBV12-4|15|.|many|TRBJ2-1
TGTGCCAGCAGTACACAGGGTTGGTCCTACAATGAGCAGTTCTTC
CASSTQGWSYNEQFF
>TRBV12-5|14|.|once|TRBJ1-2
TGTGCTAGTGGTTTGGTACCCCTAAACTATGGCTACACCTTC
CASGLVPLNYGYTF
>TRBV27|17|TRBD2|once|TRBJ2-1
TGTGCCAGCAGTTTGTGGACTAGCGGAATTGCCTACAATGAGCAGTTCTTC
CASSLWTSGIAYNEQFF
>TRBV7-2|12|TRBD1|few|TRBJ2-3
TGTGCCAGCAGAGTACAGGGGGATACGCAGTATTTT
CASRVQGDTQYF
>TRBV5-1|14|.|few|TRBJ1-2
TGCGCCAGCAGCTTGATCGGAGGGTCCTATGGCTACACCTTC
CASSLIGGSYGYTF
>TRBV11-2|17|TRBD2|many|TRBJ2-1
TGTGCCAGCAGCTGGAACACGCGGGGGGCTGGGTACAATGAGCAGTTCTTC
CASSWNTRGAGYNEQFF
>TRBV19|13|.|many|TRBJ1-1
TGTGCCAGTAGTGATAGCCCGAACACTGAAGCTTTCTTT
CASSDSPNTEAFF
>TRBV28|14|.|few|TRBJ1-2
TGTGCCAGCAGTCCACCCCCGAGGGTAGGTGGCTACACCTTC
CASSPPPRVGGYTF
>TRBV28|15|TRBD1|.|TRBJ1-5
TGTGCCAGCAGTACCTTGAGACAGGGTTTTCAGCCCCAGCATTTT
CASSTLRQGFQPQHF
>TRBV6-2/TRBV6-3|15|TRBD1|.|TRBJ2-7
TGTGCCAGCAGTTACTCGAGGGACAGTAGCGACGAGCAGTACTTC
CASSYSRDSSDEQYF
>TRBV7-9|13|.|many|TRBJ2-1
TGTGCCAGCAGCTTAGATCGGCACGGTGAGCAGTTCTTC
CASSLDRHGEQFF
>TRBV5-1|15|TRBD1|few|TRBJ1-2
TGCGCCAGCAGCTCAGAGGGGGCCCGTGCCAATGGCTACACCTTC
CASSSEGARANGYTF